This T cell receptor beta chain was found in a study of T-cell reconstitution after alpha-beta-depleted transplantation in children listed by TCRdb under 2016. In terms of the full investigation: Using TCR repertoire profiling, the study quantitatively followed how T-cell immune reconstitution unfolded in children after TCRalphabeta/CD19-depleted allogeneic hematopoietic cell transplantation.

Note on this clonotype: Its antigen remains unidentified. No per-base quality is available; no much larger clone lies one base away.

The method behind the library was PCR. This sample was sequenced with an Illumina HiSeq 2500. TCR library preparation used molecular barcoding, with unique molecular identifiers applied to normalize quantification of the TCRbeta repertoire. Starting from the raw public reads, TCRdb applied fastp trimming at Q25, assembled clones with MiXCR and retained in-frame beta chains. Rows are unified per CDR3 protein, each entry keeping the most common DNA and genes. The sample contains about 420,000 distinct CDR3 sequences, 11% of them found a single time. The leading ten clones occupy nearly 5.5% of the sample. The clonotype was recovered from a human donor who donated a stem cell graft to a child with acute myeloid leukemia. This material consisted of PBMCs from the stem cell graft donor, taken from the stem cell graft.

The DNA sequence is given as TGTGCCAGCACGTCGGGAGTGGACAATGAGCAGTTCTTC. It translates to CASTSGVDNEQFF. The V gene is TRBV9 and the J gene is TRBJ2-1; TRBD2 is a weak D gene call, 6 bases matching. The germline V gene sets CDR1 to SGDLS and CDR2 to YYNGEE. Trimming removed 6 bases from V and 5 bases from J, leaving 12 bases between the germline ends. Taken from cysteine to phenylalanine, the CDR3 has 13 residues. The only DNA kept is the CDR3, 39 bases in frame from the first base.